These 11 T cell receptor beta chains share one sample of origin, sequenced in a study of T cells after posttransplantation cyclophosphamide. Cyclophosphamide on days +3 and +4 followed busulfan-fludarabine conditioning and a marrow graft. Sequencing was performed with immunoSEQ multiplex PCR; in TCRdb, only in-frame clones are kept and a portion is missing. The repertoire consists of approximately 3,200 clones, with about 74% occurring once and the leading ten covering 35% to 45%. The sample was PBMCs, taken after allogeneic stem cell transplant with posttransplant cyclophosphamide. The receptors shown here come from a female patient between 50 and 60 years old who received an allogeneic stem cell transplant from a related donor, was CMV-positive, and had no GVHD. The T cells may partly be graft donor cells.

The chain links TRBV19 to TRBJ1-5; 7 positions match TRBD1. CDR3 length equals 15 residues. The J segment lost 1 base and the V segment lost 7 bases, leaving 7 bases of the junction unmatched. CDR1 and CDR2 (germline): LNHDA, SQIVND (reference sequence). CDR3 loop: CASKNDRVSNQPQHF. Written as DNA, the CDR3 is TGTGCCAGTAAAAACGACAGGGTCAGCAATCAGCCCCAGCATTTT. Looking up the rest from reference TRBV19 and TRBJ1-5 gives the full variable domain: DGGITQSPKYLFRKEGQNVTLSCEQNLNHDAMYWYRQDPGQGLRLIYYSQIVNDFQKGDIAEGYSVSREKKESFPLTVTSAQKNPTAFYLCASKNDRVSNQPQHFGDGTRLSIL.

This clone appeared a few times. The rearrangement uses TRBV7-9 and TRBJ2-2; D gene ambiguous. Trimming stripped 10 bases from V and 2 bases from J, with 14 bases between. CDR3 length equals 14 residues. Germline V gives CDR1 SEHNR, CDR2 FQNEAQ (reference sequence). CDR3 nucleotides: TGTGCCACCTGCCCCGACACCAACACCGGGGAGCTGTTTTTT. Translating it yields CATCPDTNTGELFF.

The chain combines TRBV27 with TRBJ1-1, with a possible D match to TRBD1 (5 bases). This CDR3 contains 15 residues. V was clipped by 6 bases and J by 1 base, with 15 bases between them. In germline, CDR1 is MNHEY, CDR2 SMNVEV (reference sequence). As DNA, the CDR3 is TGTGCCAGCAGCCCTCTGGGGGAGGCGAACACTGAAGCTTTCTTT. Its translation is CASSPLGEANTEAFF.

V gene TRBV5-4 combines with J gene TRBJ2-7, with 12 bases lining up with TRBD2. There are 15 residues in the CDR3. J gave up 7 bases and V 0 bases, and 5 bases lay outside the gene matches. Germline V lookup: CDR1 SGHNT, CDR2 YYREEE (reference sequence). CDR3 DNA sequence: TGTGCCAGCAGCTTGGGGGGACTAGCGGGTGGGGAGCAGTACTTC. This gives the protein CASSLGGLAGGEQYF.

The V gene is TRBV7-8, the J gene TRBJ2-7, with D maybe TRBD1 (5 bases). The CDR3 is 14 residues long. Germline V gives CDR1 SGHVS, CDR2 FQNEAQ. Trimming left V 1 base short and J 3 bases short, with 10 bases between. The CDR3 nucleotides are TGTGCCAGCAGCTTAGTAGGGGATAGCTACGAGCAGTACTTC. Residues: CASSLVGDSYEQYF.

V gene TRBV5-4 combines with J gene TRBJ1-2; D perhaps matches TRBD1 (5 bases). Germline-derived CDR1 and CDR2 are SGHNT and YYREEE (reference sequence). V was trimmed by 2 bases and J by 4 bases, leaving 21 bases between them. This CDR3 region has 17 residues. The CDR3 sequence: CASSLEEGLRSAYGYTF. As DNA, the CDR3 is TGTGCCAGCAGCTTAGAGGAGGGACTCCGTTCGGCCTATGGCTACACCTTC.

This clone has just one count. This chain links TRBV5-4 with TRBJ1-6; TRBD1 agrees at 9 bases. Germline trimming cut 0 bases from V and 5 bases from J; bases unmatched to any gene: 0. CDR3 size: 15 residues. Germline-derived CDR1 and CDR2 are SGHNT and YYREEE (reference sequence). The CDR3 region is CASSLGTGDNSPLHF. CDR3 DNA sequence: TGTGCCAGCAGCTTGGGGACAGGGGATAATTCACCCCTCCACTTT. The full variable domain, in which reference TRBV5-4 and TRBJ1-6 provide the parts outside the CDR3, is ETGVTQSPTHLIKTRGQQVTLRCSSQSGHNTVSWYQQALGQGPQFIFQYYREEENGRGNFPPRFSGLQFPNYSSELNVNALELDDSALYLCASSLGTGDNSPLHFGNGTRLTVT.

This chain uses TRBV4-1 with TRBJ2-5; 7 bases line up with TRBD1. Germline V CDR1 and CDR2: MGHRA, YSYEKL. The CDR3 extends over 19 amino acids. Germline trimming cut 2 bases from V and 0 bases from J; bases unmatched to any gene: 15. The CDR3 region has the DNA TGCGCCAGCAGCCAACACCCTCAAATGGACAGGACCAACCAAGAGACCCAGTACTTC. Protein: CASSQHPQMDRTNQETQYF.

This chain connects TRBV18 to TRBJ1-5, with 7 bases lining up with TRBD1. The germline gives CDR1 KGHSH, CDR2 LQKENI. The CDR3 has 13 residues. The V gene end was trimmed by 6 bases and the J gene end by 2 bases; junction bases not matched to a gene: 1. CDR3 coding DNA: TGTGCCAGCTCCAGGGGGGGCAATCAGCCCCAGCATTTT. Encoded protein: CASSRGGNQPQHF.

The chain employs TRBV2 and TRBJ2-5; D not resolved. The V end was cut by 0 bases, the J end by 2 bases, with 7 bases between. The CDR3 contains 14 residues. The V gene's germline CDR1 is SNHLY and CDR2 FYNNEI. This chain's CDR3 is CASSEAARQETQYF. In DNA form, the CDR3 reads TGTGCCAGCAGTGAAGCGGCACGACAAGAGACCCAGTACTTC.

The chain joins TRBV11-3 to TRBJ2-6; possibly TRBD1 for D (5 bases). Germline lookup yields CDR1 SGHNT and CDR2 YENEEA. The V gene lost 5 bases and the J gene lost 0 bases, with 20 bases spanning the gap. CDR3 length equals 19 residues. The CDR3 sequence: CASSLPSAGRSSGANVLTF. The CDR3 bases are TGTGCCAGCAGCCTCCCGTCAGCAGGGCGCTCCTCTGGGGCCAACGTCCTGACTTTC.